The 30 T cell receptor beta chains below were found in one sample sequenced in a study of post-analysis software for immune sequencing data. Findings of the study overall: There were five or six TRBV segments more frequent in patients than controls, and TRBV5-6, TRBV5-1 and TRBV20-1 were among them.

Their recognized antigens are unknown. TCR beta cDNA libraries included unique molecular identifiers. MiXCR, applied by TCRdb to the PCR reads, yields one record per CDR3 protein. This table holds hundreds of thousands of distinct CDR3 sequences, 25% to 30% found once. Material for sequencing was blood. The receptors derive from a girl aged 5 to 17 with multiple sclerosis.

This clonotype turned up a few times. J is TRBJ1-1 and V is TRBV5-5, with 7 bases that match TRBD1. The J segment lost 5 bases and the V segment lost 5 bases, leaving 9 bases of the junction unmatched. This CDR3 has 14 amino acids. In germline, CDR1 is SGHKS, CDR2 YYEKEE (reference sequence). Here the CDR3 DNA reads TGTGCCAGCAGAGACACAGGGGTAGGTACTGAAGCTTTCTTT. The encoded protein is CASRDTGVGTEAFF.

This clonotype was seen more than once but under ten times. V gene TRBV20-1 combines with J gene TRBJ2-4; 10 bases line up with TRBD2. Germline V gene sequence: CDR1 DFQATT, CDR2 SNEGSKA (reference sequence). Trimming cost V 4 bases and J 13 bases; bases outside gene matches: 10. This CDR3 comprises 13 residues. CDR3 DNA sequence: TGCAGTGCTACTCTAGCGGGAGTTGGAGAGCAGTACTTC. It codes for CSATLAGVGEQYF.

There are a few counts of this clonotype. V and J are TRBV7-2 and TRBJ1-1, with D possibly TRBD1 on 6 matching bases. The germline V gene has CDR1 SGHTA and CDR2 FQGNSA. V was shortened by 7 bases and J by 0 bases, with 12 bases between the two germline ends. This CDR3 is built from 14 residues. The CDR3 reads CASKTGYLNTEAFF. The CDR3 DNA is TGTGCCAGCAAAACAGGGTATTTGAACACTGAAGCTTTCTTT.

This chain uses TRBV12-5 with TRBJ2-1, with D possibly TRBD1 on 6 matching bases. The germline CDR1 and CDR2 sequences are LGHNT and FRNRAP. Trimming shortened V by 5 bases and J by 0 bases, and 11 bases separated the two germline ends. The CDR3 extends over 15 amino acids. CDR3 nucleotide sequence: TGTGCTAGTGGTGGGGGCCTCAGCTCCTACAATGAGCAGTTCTTC. This codes for CASGGGLSSYNEQFF.

This clonotype was seen repeatedly, ten times or more. The genes are TRBV29-1 and TRBJ2-7, with D tentatively TRBD1 (5 bases). Germline V gene lookup returns CDR1 SQVTM and CDR2 ANQGSEA. Trimming took 1 base from V and 5 from J, leaving 18 bases between them. This CDR3 is built from 15 residues. CDR3 sequence (DNA): TGCAGCGTTGAAGCACCAGGGTCGTGGGCAGACGAGCAGTACTTC. Its translation: CSVEAPGSWADEQYF.

This clonotype has more than one count but fewer than ten. The chain has TRBV7-2 and TRBJ2-7, with 9 bases aligning to TRBD2. V dropped 4 bases and J dropped 0; count of bases not matched to a gene: 1. CDR3 size: 14 residues. Germline V CDR1 and CDR2: SGHTA, FQGNSA. The CDR3 sequence: CASSSSGVSYEQYF. The DNA for the CDR3 is TGTGCCAGCAGCTCTAGCGGGGTCTCCTACGAGCAGTACTTC.

This clonotype was counted only a few times. The V call is TRBV6-4, the J call TRBJ2-1; 7 nucleotides agree with TRBD2. The CDR3 has 17 residues. Germline assignment: CDR1 MRHNA and CDR2 SNTAGT. The junction had 10 bases not matched to a gene; V was cut back by 2 bases and J by 3 bases. The CDR3 region has the DNA TGTGCCAGCAGTGACGGGGTGGGTGGCGGGGGCTACAATGAGCAGTTCTTC. It codes for CASSDGVGGGGYNEQFF.

This clonotype was seen repeatedly, ten times or more. The chain joins TRBV29-1 to TRBJ2-7; D remains ambiguous. V was clipped by 5 bases and J by 2 bases, with 13 bases between them. Germline CDR1 SQVTM, CDR2 ANQGSEA. The CDR3 runs to 13 residues. DNA of the CDR3: TGCAGCGTTTTTCGAGACAACACCTACGAGCAGTACTTC. This sequence encodes CSVFRDNTYEQYF.

V usage is TRBV5-6 and J usage is TRBJ2-7; 8 bases line up with TRBD1. The germline CDR1 and CDR2 sequences are SGHDT and YYEEEE. The J segment lost 4 bases and the V segment lost 3 bases, leaving 12 bases of the junction unmatched. This CDR3 is built from 16 residues. The CDR3, as DNA: TGTGCCAGCAGCTCCGTTGACAGGGGTAGACGGTACGAGCAGTACTTC. It translates to CASSSVDRGRRYEQYF.

This clonotype was recorded a few times. The chain carries TRBV5-1 and TRBJ2-1; 8 bases line up with TRBD2. V was clipped by 4 bases and J by 0 bases; unmatched bases: 12. CDR1 is SGHRS, CDR2 YFSETQ, per germline. The CDR3 totals 18 residues. Here the CDR3 reads CASSPAPLAVSSYNEQFF. In DNA form, the CDR3 reads TGCGCCAGCAGCCCAGCCCCACTAGCGGTAAGCTCCTACAATGAGCAGTTCTTC.

This chain links TRBV2 with TRBJ2-3, with 8 bases lining up with TRBD2. V was pared by 3 bases and J by 2 bases, with 4 bases of the junction left unmatched. Germline V CDR1 and CDR2: SNHLY, FYNNEI. The CDR3 has 15 residues. CDR3 sequence reads: CASSEKAGATDTQYF. Here the CDR3 DNA reads TGTGCCAGCAGTGAGAAAGCGGGAGCCACAGATACGCAGTATTTT. The full variable domain, rest sourced from reference TRBV2 and TRBJ2-3, is EPEVTQTPSHQVTQMGQEVILRCVPISNHLYFYWYRQILGQKVEFLVSFYNNEISEKSEIFDDQFSVERPDGSNFTLKIRSTKLEDSAMYFCASSEKAGATDTQYFGPGTRLTVL.

Notes on this clonotype: This may be a read error, as it is one base from a much larger clone. V and J are TRBV18 and TRBJ2-5; 7 bases fit TRBD1. Germline V gene data show CDR1 as KGHSH and CDR2 as LQKENI. With 5 bases clipped from V and 0 bases from J, the junction kept 3 bases outside the gene matches. The length of the CDR3 is 14 residues. CDR3 protein: CASSFGQDQETQYF. The CDR3 DNA reads as TGTGCCAGCTCATTTGGACAGGACCAAGAGACCCAGTACTTC.

The rearrangement uses TRBV14 and TRBJ2-1, with D possibly matching TRBD2 (5 bases). CDR1 and CDR2 from the germline V gene are SGHDN and FVKESK. The ends were cut back, 4 bases at V and 4 bases at J, with 17 bases in the middle. The CDR3 totals 16 residues. CDR3 region: CASSPRTGIQYNEQFF. The CDR3 coding sequence is TGTGCCAGCAGCCCCAGGACTGGGATCCAATACAATGAGCAGTTCTTC.

This chain links TRBV5-1 with TRBJ2-1; D is ambiguous. Trimming cost V 0 bases and J 9 bases, with 10 bases left between them. The germline gives CDR1 SGHRS, CDR2 YFSETQ. The CDR3 runs to 13 residues. The CDR3 loop reads CASSLVPESEQFF. CDR3 coding DNA: TGCGCCAGCAGCTTGGTCCCGGAAAGTGAGCAGTTCTTC.

DNA of the CDR3: TGCAGTGCCCCGACGACAGAAGCCTACGAGCAGTACTTC. The encoded protein is CSAPTTEAYEQYF. The rearrangement links TRBV20-1 to TRBJ2-7; D might be TRBD1 (5 bases). V shed 6 bases and J shed 2 bases, with 14 bases lying between them. The CDR3 is made up of 13 amino acids. Germline V lookup: CDR1 DFQATT, CDR2 SNEGSKA (reference sequence).

V is TRBV4-2 and J is TRBJ2-5, with D unclear. Per germline, CDR1 LGHNA and CDR2 YNFKEQ. V lost 0 bases and J 5 bases, leaving 13 bases between the germline ends. The CDR3 sequence is 15 residues long. Written as DNA, the CDR3 is TGTGCCAGCAGCCAAGATTGGGGAATGGGGGAGACCCAGTACTTC. Amino acid sequence: CASSQDWGMGETQYF.

J is TRBJ2-3 and V is TRBV9, with 13 bases identical to TRBD2. The junction had 11 bases not matched to a gene; V was cut back by 4 bases and J by 0 bases. The V gene's germline CDR1 is SGDLS and CDR2 YYNGEE. The CDR3 consists of 19 residues. The CDR3 region has the DNA TGTGCCAGCAGCCCCTACTCCGGGACTAGCGGGGTTAGCACAGATACGCAGTATTTT. This sequence encodes CASSPYSGTSGVSTDTQYF. The full variable domain, with the rest looked up from reference TRBV9 and TRBJ2-3, is DSGVTQTPKHLITATGQRVTLRCSPRSGDLSVYWYQQSLDQGLQFLIQYYNGEERAKGNILERFSAQQFPDLHSELNLSSLELGDSALYFCASSPYSGTSGVSTDTQYFGPGTRLTVL.

A few counts support this clonotype. The chain links TRBV10-3 to TRBJ2-7, with 13 bases aligning to TRBD2. V gave up 5 bases and J gave up 2 bases; unmatched junction bases: 9. This CDR3 contains 17 residues. CDR1 ENHRY and CDR2 SYGVKD come from the germline V gene. The CDR3 DNA sequence: TGTGCCATCAGTTCAACTAGCGGGAGGGCCAGGGCCTACGAGCAGTACTTC. Translation gives CAISSTSGRARAYEQYF.

Only a few counts were recorded for this clonotype. This rearrangement joins TRBV7-9 to TRBJ2-7; a weak D match, TRBD1 (6 bases). This CDR3 region has 15 residues. The germline V gene has CDR1 SEHNR and CDR2 FQNEAQ (reference sequence). The V gene lost 8 bases and the J gene lost 2 bases, with 19 bases spanning the gap. The CDR3 sequence: CASGDPGRGTYEQYF. For the CDR3, the DNA is TGTGCCAGCGGGGACCCGGGCAGGGGAACCTACGAGCAGTACTTC. The full variable domain, completed using reference TRBV7-9 and TRBJ2-7, is DTGVSQNPRHKITKRGQNVTFRCDPISEHNRLYWYRQTLGQGPEFLTYFQNEAQLEKSRLLSDRFSAERPKGSFSTLEIQRTEQGDSAMYLCASGDPGRGTYEQYFGPGTRLTVT.

This chain connects TRBV9 to TRBJ2-1; the match to TRBD1 covers 7 bases. Germline values: CDR1 SGDLS, CDR2 YYNGEE. V dropped 4 bases and J dropped 5; count of bases not matched to a gene: 3. The CDR3 is made up of 13 amino acids. The CDR3 nucleotides are TGTGCCAGCAGCCCAGGGGGTAACAATGAGCAGTTCTTC. Translating gives CASSPGGNNEQFF. The full variable domain, rest sourced from reference TRBV9 and TRBJ2-1, is DSGVTQTPKHLITATGQRVTLRCSPRSGDLSVYWYQQSLDQGLQFLIQYYNGEERAKGNILERFSAQQFPDLHSELNLSSLELGDSALYFCASSPGGNNEQFFGPGTRLTVL.

In its sample, this clonotype was seen a few times. This chain links TRBV27 with TRBJ2-5; 10 nucleotides line up with TRBD1. There are 14 residues in the CDR3. V lost 6 bases, J lost 5 bases, and 6 bases stayed unmatched. The V gene's germline CDR1 is MNHEY and CDR2 SMNVEV (reference sequence). In DNA form, the CDR3 reads TGTGCCAGCAGCCTCGGGACAGGGGCGGAGACCCAGTACTTC. This encodes CASSLGTGAETQYF.

The chain couples TRBV6-6 to TRBJ1-6; D unresolved. The CDR3 has 16 residues. CDR1 and CDR2 from the germline V gene are MNHNY and SVGAGI (reference sequence). V was shortened by 5 bases and J by 0 bases, with 11 bases between the two germline ends. The CDR3 nucleotides read TGTGCCAGCAGTGCTGCCCAGAGCTCCTATAATTCACCCCTCCACTTT. This sequence encodes CASSAAQSSYNSPLHF.

V and J are TRBV7-2 and TRBJ2-7; D uncertain. The CDR3 is 11 amino acids. V lost 3 bases and J 6 bases, leaving 6 bases between the germline ends. Per germline, CDR1 SGHTA and CDR2 FQGNSA. CDR3 sequence (DNA): TGTGCCAGCAGCTTCTTGAGCGAGCAGTACTTC. It specifies CASSFLSEQYF.

This clonotype occurred a few times. As DNA, the CDR3 is TGCAGCTCATCAGGGGCTACGTACAATGAGCAGTTCTTC. Its protein is CSSSGATYNEQFF. This chain links TRBV29-1 with TRBJ2-1, with D perhaps matching TRBD1 (6 bases). The V and J ends lost 8 bases and 4 bases respectively, with 15 bases between them. Per the germline V gene, CDR1 is SQVTM and CDR2 is ANQGSEA. CDR3 length: 13 amino acids.

The V gene is TRBV10-3, the J gene TRBJ2-3; TRBD2 agrees at 9 bases. Germline CDR1 ENHRY, CDR2 SYGVKD. J was trimmed by 5 bases and V by 9 bases; bases with no gene match: 12. This CDR3 contains 15 residues. The CDR3 DNA is TGTGCCATGTCGAGGGAGCGGGAGGAAGGAGATACGCAGTATTTT. As protein: CAMSREREEGDTQYF.

This clonotype has more than one count but fewer than ten. This chain links TRBV28 with TRBJ2-5, with TRBD2 matching 12 bases. The J call may be incorrect, as the DNA end agrees better with TRBJ2-7. The CDR3 is made up of 17 amino acids. Germline lookup yields CDR1 MDHEN and CDR2 SYDVKM. Here the CDR3 reads CASSARLAGVTGYEQYF. The CDR3 DNA is TGTGCCAGCAGTGCACGACTAGCGGGAGTGACGGGGTACGAGCAGTACTTC.

This chain joins TRBV7-2 and TRBJ1-4; a possible D gene is TRBD1 (5 bases). Per germline, CDR1 SGHTA and CDR2 FQGNSA. CDR3 length: 15 amino acids. The V end was cut by 1 base, the J end by 8 bases, with 14 bases between. The CDR3 nucleotides read TGTGCCAGCAGCTTAGAGGCAGGGTGGAGAGAAAAACTGTTTTTT. Translation: CASSLEAGWREKLFF.

The chain links TRBV5-1 to TRBJ2-6, with D possibly being TRBD1 (6 bases). The CDR3 has 18 amino acids. Germline V CDR1 and CDR2: SGHRS, YFSETQ. Trimming stripped 4 bases from V and 0 bases from J, with 17 bases between. CDR3 sequence (DNA): TGCGCCAGCAGCGCAGGGCCAGGGGCCACCTCTGGGGCCAACGTCCTGACTTTC. Translation gives CASSAGPGATSGANVLTF.

The rearrangement uses TRBV3-1 and TRBJ2-1; 9 bases agree with TRBD2. Germline lookup yields CDR1 LGHDT and CDR2 YNNKEL (reference sequence). The trim removed 1 base at V and 6 bases at J, leaving 4 bases unmatched. This CDR3 is built from 15 residues. The CDR3 loop is CASSQVRRGGNEQFF. The CDR3 DNA follows: TGTGCCAGCAGCCAAGTCCGGCGGGGGGGCAATGAGCAGTTCTTC.

This clonotype was found a few times. This chain connects TRBV10-3 to TRBJ2-5; 7 positions agree with TRBD1. CDR3 length: 14 residues. Germline V gene lookup returns CDR1 ENHRY and CDR2 SYGVKD. The junction had 6 bases not matched to a gene; V was cut back by 3 bases and J by 5 bases. In DNA, the CDR3 is TGTGCCATCAGTGACTACAGGGGTGCGGAGACCCAGTACTTC. It is translated as CAISDYRGAETQYF.